These 21 T cell receptor beta chains came from one sample sequenced in a study of STAT5B mutations in CD4+ large granular lymphocyte leukemia. The method was immunoSEQ multiplex PCR; TCRdb's version includes in-frame clones alone and lacks a portion of them. The sample has around 23,000 clones; about four fifths are singletons. The material sequenced was CD4+ T cells from blood buffy coats. Receptor source: a human donor in good health.

This clone was seen once. V is TRBV7-8 and J is TRBJ1-5; TRBD1 might be the D (5 bases). The V gene lost 1 base and the J gene lost 2 bases, with 12 bases spanning the gap. Germline lookup yields CDR1 SGHVS and CDR2 FQNEAQ. There are 16 residues in the CDR3. The CDR3 DNA reads as TGTGCCAGCAGCTTAGTCGGGGGGTTGGGCAATCAGCCCCAGCATTTT. Protein: CASSLVGGLGNQPQHF.

The rearrangement joins TRBV2 to TRBJ1-4; D is perhaps TRBD1 (5 bases). Looked up from germline, CDR1 is SNHLY and CDR2 is FYNNEI. With 4 bases removed from V and 0 bases from J, the gap between germline ends came to 12 bases. The CDR3 runs 16 residues. In DNA, the CDR3 is TGTGCCAGCAGTGTCCAGGGTGGGACAACTAATGAAAAACTGTTTTTT. Residues: CASSVQGGTTNEKLFF.

The chain uses TRBV6-5 and TRBJ1-2, with 7 nucleotides matching TRBD1. CDR1 is MNHEY and CDR2 is SVGAGI in the germline V gene. Germline trimming cut 5 bases from V and 0 bases from J; bases unmatched to any gene: 6. The CDR3 runs to 15 residues. The CDR3 bases are TGTGCCAGCAGTCGACAGGGTAACCCTAACTATGGCTACACCTTC. Translating gives CASSRQGNPNYGYTF.

Comments on this clone: At one end the junction does not follow the germline gene, possibly because of a read error. V is TRBV6-1 and J is TRBJ2-7; 9 positions match TRBD2. Germline CDR1 reads MNHNS; CDR2 reads SASEGT. The length of the CDR3 is 13 residues. CDR3 nucleotides: TGCGTGACTAGCGGAAGAAGAGTCTACGAGCAGTACTTC. Protein product: CVTSGRRVYEQYF.

The chain is built from TRBV6-5 and TRBJ1-1; no reliable D call. Trimming stripped 5 bases from V and 1 base from J, with 14 bases between. The CDR3 length is 15 residues. Germline V gives CDR1 MNHEY, CDR2 SVGAGI. The CDR3 here is CASSKTMWENTEAFF. In nucleotides, the CDR3 is TGTGCCAGCAGTAAAACAATGTGGGAGAACACTGAAGCTTTCTTT.

In its sample, this clone was seen a few times. V usage is TRBV28 and J usage is TRBJ1-4; D not certain. This CDR3 comprises 12 residues. V was clipped by 4 bases and J by 6 bases, with 6 bases between them. Germline V lookup: CDR1 MDHEN, CDR2 SYDVKM. The CDR3 spells CASSSGDEKLFF. The CDR3 coding sequence is TGTGCCAGCAGTTCCGGAGATGAAAAACTGTTTTTT.

The J gene is TRBJ2-7, the V gene TRBV18, with TRBD2 matching 9 bases. The J segment lost 5 bases and the V segment lost 6 bases, leaving 11 bases of the junction unmatched. The CDR3 loop spans 15 amino acids. Germline CDR1 KGHSH, CDR2 LQKENI. CDR3 nucleotide sequence: TGTGCCAGCTCTGAACTAGCGGGTGAAATCCACGAGCAGTACTTC. It encodes CASSELAGEIHEQYF.

This clone was detected a few times. V gene TRBV10-1 combines with J gene TRBJ1-1; 9 bases fit TRBD1. CDR1 and CDR2 (germline): WNHNN, SYGVQD (reference sequence). After removal of 6 bases from V and 5 bases from J, the junction contained 7 bases not matched to a gene. CDR3 length: 14 residues. The DNA for the CDR3 is TGCGCCAGCAGCGACCGGACAGGGGAGACTGAAGCTTTCTTT. The encoded protein is CASSDRTGETEAFF.

The rearrangement links TRBV10-3 to TRBJ1-1; possible D gene TRBD1, 5 bases. Looked up from germline, CDR1 is ENHRY and CDR2 is SYGVKD. The CDR3 is made up of 12 amino acids. The ends were cut back, 11 bases at V and 4 bases at J, with 14 bases in the middle. The CDR3: CAVQGGVTEAFF. The CDR3 coding sequence is TGTGCCGTCCAGGGTGGAGTCACTGAAGCTTTCTTT.

V and J are TRBV5-1 and TRBJ2-1, with 7 bases that match TRBD2. The J segment lost 7 bases and the V segment lost 0 bases, leaving 1 base of the junction unmatched. The CDR3 extends over 13 amino acids. Germline lookup yields CDR1 SGHRS and CDR2 YFSETQ. CDR3 nucleotide sequence: TGCGCCAGCAGCTTGGGGCGGGGGAATGAGCAGTTCTTC. Translation: CASSLGRGNEQFF.

The chain recombines TRBV6-5 with TRBJ1-5, with D hard to call. The CDR3 consists of 14 residues. The V end was cut by 6 bases, the J end by 7 bases, with 16 bases between. Germline V gene data show CDR1 as MNHEY and CDR2 as SVGAGI. The CDR3 reads CASSPGLTYQPQHF. CDR3 sequence (DNA): TGTGCCAGCAGCCCGGGGTTAACCTACCAGCCCCAGCATTTT.

The J gene is TRBJ2-5, the V gene TRBV7-9, with 7 bases fitting TRBD1. Unmatched junction bases numbered 4, after V lost 1 base and J lost 5 bases. The length of the CDR3 is 14 residues. Germline-derived CDR1 and CDR2 are SEHNR and FQNEAQ (reference sequence). CDR3 residues: CASSLDRGMETQYF. CDR3 DNA sequence: TGTGCCAGCAGCTTAGACAGGGGTATGGAGACCCAGTACTTC. The whole variable domain, filled in from reference TRBV7-9 and TRBJ2-5, reads DTGVSQNPRHKITKRGQNVTFRCDPISEHNRLYWYRQTLGQGPEFLTYFQNEAQLEKSRLLSDRFSAERPKGSFSTLEIQRTEQGDSAMYLCASSLDRGMETQYFGPGTRLLVL.

The chain links TRBV5-4 to TRBJ1-1; D is unresolved. The CDR3 covers 14 residues. Germline loops: CDR1 SGHNT, CDR2 YYREEE (reference sequence). Trimming left V 4 bases short and J 1 base short, with 11 bases between. The CDR3 coding sequence is TGTGCCAGCAGCCGCACGTCTGCGAACACTGAAGCTTTCTTT. Its protein product is CASSRTSANTEAFF.

The chain employs TRBV23-1 and TRBJ1-2, with D tentatively TRBD1 (5 bases). TRBV23-1 is marked as an open reading frame, function uncertain. This CDR3 contains 12 residues. V was cut by 2 bases and J by 5 bases, with 6 bases left in between. The CDR3 DNA is TGCGCCAGCAGTCAAGGACAATATGGCTACACCTTC. This sequence encodes CASSQGQYGYTF.

The chain uses TRBV11-3 and TRBJ2-6, with D uncertain. The CDR3 runs to 13 residues. The ends were cut back, 8 bases at V and 1 base at J, with 6 bases in the middle. CDR1 and CDR2 (germline): SGHNT, YENEEA. CDR3 nucleotide sequence: TGTGCCAGCGCGAGGTCTGGGGCCAACGTCCTGACTTTC. Encoded protein: CASARSGANVLTF. Together with reference TRBV11-3 and TRBJ2-6, the CDR3 gives the full variable domain: EAGVVQSPRYKIIEKKQPVAFWCNPISGHNTLYWYLQNLGQGPELLIRYENEEAVDDSQLPKDRFSAERLKGVDSTLKIQPAELGDSAVYLCASARSGANVLTFGAGSRLTVL.

This chain links TRBV7-6 with TRBJ1-2; tentatively, D is TRBD1 (6 bases). The CDR3 sequence is 14 residues long. V gave up 5 bases and J gave up 8 bases, with 18 bases separating them. From germline, CDR1 is SGHVS and CDR2 FNYEAQ. The CDR3 loop is CASSQQGARGGYTF. CDR3 nucleotide sequence: TGTGCCAGCAGCCAACAGGGTGCCCGGGGCGGCTACACCTTC.

The V call is TRBV6-1, the J call TRBJ1-5; D gene uncertain. The CDR3 has 19 amino acids. Germline CDR1 MNHNS, CDR2 SASEGT. V lost 2 bases, J lost 1 base, and 21 bases lay in between. CDR3 coding DNA: TGTGCCAGCAGTGAATCGTTGCCCTCGATTGTGAGGAGCAATCAGCCCCAGCATTTT. Translation: CASSESLPSIVRSNQPQHF.

The V gene is TRBV6-1, the J gene TRBJ1-2; 8 nucleotides line up with TRBD1. J gave up 3 bases and V 6 bases, and 9 bases lay outside the gene matches. CDR1 MNHNS and CDR2 SASEGT come from the germline V gene. CDR3 size: 15 residues. The CDR3 DNA follows: TGTGCCAGCAGATCTAGGACAGGGAGGGACTATGGCTACACCTTC. Translation: CASRSRTGRDYGYTF.

The chain employs TRBV2 and TRBJ2-1, with D perhaps being TRBD1 or TRBD2 (5 bases each). Deletions cut 3 bases from V and 3 bases from J, with 9 bases between. Germline lookup yields CDR1 SNHLY and CDR2 FYNNEI. CDR3 length: 14 residues. CDR3 protein: CASSDRDDYNEQFF. The DNA for the CDR3 is TGTGCCAGCAGTGACCGGGACGACTACAATGAGCAGTTCTTC.

A single count supports this clone. V is TRBV9 and J is TRBJ2-2; TRBD2 aligns across 10 bases. Losses at the gene ends were 4 bases for V and 4 bases for J; bases not matched to a gene: 7. Germline V gene lookup returns CDR1 SGDLS and CDR2 YYNGEE. This CDR3 is 16 amino acids long. The CDR3 DNA follows: TGTGCCAGCAGCAGACTAGCGGGTGCGGGCACCGGGGAGCTGTTTTTT. This codes for CASSRLAGAGTGELFF.

The CDR3 loop reads CASSLVGGRGNTIYF. In nucleotides, the CDR3 is TGTGCCAGCAGCTTAGTTGGGGGGCGAGGAAACACCATATATTTT. This chain joins TRBV7-2 and TRBJ1-3, with D maybe TRBD1 (6 bases). The ends were cut back, 1 base at V and 4 bases at J, with 11 bases in the middle. Germline assignment: CDR1 SGHTA and CDR2 FQGNSA. The CDR3 loop spans 15 amino acids.